The source of this T cell receptor (beta chain) is a study of OX40 agonist ivuxolimab in advanced cancers. V lost 3 bases and J 8 bases, leaving 4 bases between the germline ends. The CDR3 runs 11 residues. Per the germline V gene, CDR1 is SNHLY and CDR2 is FYNNEI. Data came from immunoSEQ multiplex PCR; TCRdb stores just in-frame clones and leaves some out. Here the sample spans about 72,000 clones, over 75% being singletons. On this clone: The target antigen is unknown.

Study-level results: Expanded clones tended on average to be more numerous among CD8+ T cells than CD4+. Clonal expansion was seen in CD4+ and CD8+ blood T cells by week 6 at 0.1 to 3.0 mg/kg.

This sequence was found in an adult with an advanced solid tumor such as melanoma, head and neck, liver or kidney cancer. This sequence joins TRBV2 and TRBJ1-4, with D unresolved. This specimen was CD4+ or CD8+ T cells sorted from blood, taken in a trial of the OX40 agonist ivuxolimab. In DNA, the CDR3 is TGTGCCAGCAGTGAGGGGGAAAAACTGTTTTTT. Its protein is CASSEGEKLFF.